One and the same sample provided the 16 T cell receptor beta chains below, sequenced in a study of CD8 T cells in Susac syndrome. An input of about 0.45 to 1 ug of RNA was subjected to reverse transcription using random hexamers. MiXCR, run by TCRdb on the immunoSEQ multiplex PCR reads, gives a single entry per CDR3 protein. The sample lists 150,000 to 200,000 distinct CDR3 sequences, 93% seen once, with more than 0.13% in the top ten. Sequences were obtained from CD4+ T cells from PBMCs. The receptors were sampled from a human donor in good health.

The chain is built from TRBV10-3 and TRBJ1-1; TRBD1 is a possible D gene (6 bases). From germline, CDR1 is ENHRY and CDR2 SYGVKD. The CDR3 loop spans 14 amino acids. V lost 6 bases and J lost 2, with 13 bases in between. In nucleotides, the CDR3 is TGTGCCATCAGCTCGGGACACATTAACACTGAAGCTTTCTTT. It specifies CAISSGHINTEAFF.

The rearrangement uses TRBV29-1 and TRBJ2-2; D gene ambiguous. Trimming stripped 5 bases from V and 5 bases from J, with 12 bases between. CDR1 and CDR2 from the germline V gene are SQVTM and ANQGSEA. There are 13 residues in the CDR3. CDR3 bases: TGCAGCGTTTCGGGCAGCGTAACCGGGGAGCTGTTTTTT. Translating gives CSVSGSVTGELFF.

The chain links TRBV6-5 to TRBJ1-4; the match to TRBD1 covers 9 bases. The germline V gene has CDR1 MNHEY and CDR2 SVGAGI. This CDR3 spans 17 amino acids. With V trimmed by 4 bases and J by 1 base, 7 bases remained unmatched. CDR3 nucleotide sequence: TGTGCCAGCAGTTCGGGACAGGGACTGGGAACTAATGAAAAACTGTTTTTT. It codes for CASSSGQGLGTNEKLFF.

The CDR3 DNA reads TGTGCCAGCAGCTTTAAGGGACGGACCTATGGCTACACCTTC. Encoded protein: CASSFKGRTYGYTF. The chain is built from TRBV7-8 and TRBJ1-2, with D perhaps TRBD1 (5 bases). Looked up from germline, CDR1 is SGHVS and CDR2 is FQNEAQ. V was shortened by 3 bases and J by 4 bases, with 12 bases between the two germline ends. CDR3 size: 14 residues.

The gene calls are TRBV7-9 and TRBJ2-5, with TRBD2 matching over 9 bases. CDR3 length: 13 residues. Looked up from germline, CDR1 is SEHNR and CDR2 is FQNEAQ (reference sequence). The J segment lost 4 bases and the V segment lost 7 bases, leaving 4 bases of the junction unmatched. CDR3 sequence reads: CASTLTSGETQYF. CDR3 nucleotides: TGTGCCAGCACCTTGACTAGCGGAGAGACCCAGTACTTC.

The rearrangement uses TRBV18 and TRBJ1-2; D uncertain. The CDR3 is 12 residues long. Germline V gene sequence: CDR1 KGHSH, CDR2 LQKENI. Trimming pared 2 bases from V and 6 bases from J, leaving 7 bases between. This CDR3 is CASSPGIDGYTF. The CDR3 DNA follows: TGTGCCAGCTCACCAGGGATTGATGGCTACACCTTC.

The V and J genes are TRBV6-1 and TRBJ2-3, with 7 bases identical to TRBD1. Germline lookup yields CDR1 MNHNS and CDR2 SASEGT. Trimming at V came to 6 bases and at J to 2 bases, leaving 11 bases not matched to a gene. This CDR3 comprises 16 residues. CDR3 DNA: TGTGCCAGCAGGCAGGGGGTGTGGGGATACACAGATACGCAGTATTTT. Translated: CASRQGVWGYTDTQYF.

This clonotype was found once. The rearrangement uses TRBV9 and TRBJ1-4, with a weak D call TRBD1 (6 bases). This CDR3 region has 14 residues. Germline CDR1 is SGDLS and CDR2 is YYNGEE. V was clipped by 4 bases and J by 4 bases, with 11 bases between them. DNA of the CDR3: TGTGCCAGCAGCCAAGGGGGGTATAATGAAAAACTGTTTTTT. Translated, it gives CASSQGGYNEKLFF.

This clonotype was recorded once. V is TRBV20-1 and J is TRBJ1-1; the D is unclear. The CDR3 is 13 residues long. The germline CDR1 and CDR2 sequences are DFQATT and SNEGSKA (reference sequence). V was cut by 1 base and J by 7 bases, with 13 bases left in between. In nucleotides, the CDR3 is TGCAGTGCTAGAGGGGTGTGGGCGGTTGAAGCTTTCTTT. Translated, it gives CSARGVWAVEAFF.

The rearrangement links TRBV18 to TRBJ1-1, with D maybe TRBD1 (5 bases). Deletions cut 6 bases from V and 2 bases from J, with 22 bases between. Germline V gives CDR1 KGHSH, CDR2 LQKENI. CDR3 size: 17 residues. CDR3 coding DNA: TGTGCCAGCTCTATTACAGGACTAACAGGACTAAACACTGAAGCTTTCTTT. It specifies CASSITGLTGLNTEAFF.

The rearrangement links TRBV5-4 to TRBJ2-5; 8 positions match TRBD2. CDR1 is SGHNT and CDR2 is YYREEE in the germline V gene (reference sequence). The V gene end was trimmed by 2 bases and the J gene end by 4 bases; junction bases not matched to a gene: 10. The CDR3 sequence is 16 residues long. CDR3: CASSFGGEVGGETQYF. In DNA form, the CDR3 reads TGTGCCAGCAGCTTCGGGGGGGAGGTTGGCGGAGAGACCCAGTACTTC.

The chain has TRBV19 and TRBJ1-1, with no clear D. CDR1 and CDR2 (germline): LNHDA, SQIVND (reference sequence). With 6 bases removed from V and 3 bases from J, the gap between germline ends came to 14 bases. The CDR3 has 14 amino acids. The CDR3 loop reads CASRDREVDTEAFF. The CDR3 DNA follows: TGTGCCAGTAGGGACCGCGAGGTGGACACTGAAGCTTTCTTT.

V is TRBV29-1 and J is TRBJ2-4; the match to TRBD2 covers 7 bases. This CDR3 has 12 residues. With V trimmed by 4 bases and J by 9 bases, 6 bases remained unmatched. The germline gives CDR1 SQVTM, CDR2 ANQGSEA. The CDR3 nucleotides are TGCAGCGTTGTTCGGGGGGATAGCATTCAGTACTTC. Translating it yields CSVVRGDSIQYF.

This clonotype was observed a handful of times. J is TRBJ2-3 and V is TRBV9; D is unclear. Between the trimmed V and J ends, which lost 2 bases and 2 bases, there was a span of 6 bases. The CDR3 has 13 amino acids. The germline gives CDR1 SGDLS, CDR2 YYNGEE. CDR3 bases: TGTGCCAGCAGCGTGGGCAACACAGATACGCAGTATTTT. Translating gives CASSVGNTDTQYF.

The rearrangement joins TRBV5-1 to TRBJ2-5; D is undetermined. V shed 0 bases and J shed 4 bases, with 7 bases lying between them. The CDR3 runs 13 residues. In germline, CDR1 is SGHRS, CDR2 YFSETQ. The CDR3 loop is CASSLGVRETQYF. The CDR3 bases are TGCGCCAGCAGCTTGGGAGTTAGAGAGACCCAGTACTTC. The complete variable domain, with remaining parts taken from reference TRBV5-1 and TRBJ2-5, reads KAGVTQTPRYLIKTRGQQVTLSCSPISGHRSVSWYQQTPGQGLQFLFEYFSETQRNKGNFPGRFSGRQFSNSRSEMNVSTLELGDSALYLCASSLGVRETQYFGPGTRLLVL.

V usage is TRBV15 and J usage is TRBJ2-5; 7 bases agree with TRBD2. The CDR3 runs 13 residues. Germline CDR1 and CDR2: LNHNV and YYDKDF (reference sequence). The V gene end was trimmed by 5 bases and the J gene end by 1 base; junction bases not matched to a gene: 1. DNA of the CDR3: TGTGCCACCAGCGCTAGCGGCCAAGAGACCCAGTACTTC. It yields the protein CATSASGQETQYF. Looking up the rest from reference TRBV15 and TRBJ2-5 gives the full variable domain: DAMVIQNPRYQVTQFGKPVTLSCSQTLNHNVMYWYQQKSSQAPKLLFHYYDKDFNNEADTPDNFQSRRPNTSFCFLDIRSPGLGDTAMYLCATSASGQETQYFGPGTRLLVL.